This entry lists 28 T cell receptor beta chains sequenced from one sample in a study of T cell responses to AZD1222 COVID-19 vaccine. TCRdb keeps only in-frame clones here, not all; method: immunoSEQ multiplex PCR. The table includes tens of thousands of clones, nearly 90% detected once. The source material was peripheral blood, sampled 28 days after the second AZD1222 dose. The origin of the receptors is an adult who received the AZD1222 COVID-19 vaccine.

This clone was seen just once. The chain combines TRBV3-1 (or the pseudogene TRBV3-2) with TRBJ1-1, with 7 nucleotides matching TRBD1. The CDR3 is 13 residues long. The V segment lost 4 bases and the J segment 5 bases; nucleotides outside the gene matches: 4. The germline CDR1 and CDR2 sequences are LGHDT and YNNKEL (reference sequence). The CDR3 DNA is TGTGCCAGCAGCCGTACAGGGGTTACTGAAGCTTTCTTT. It yields the protein CASSRTGVTEAFF.

This chain links TRBV7-9 with TRBJ2-1; D is perhaps TRBD1 or TRBD2 (6 bases each). The V end was cut by 5 bases, the J end by 4 bases, with 12 bases between. CDR1 is SEHNR, CDR2 FQNEAQ, per germline (reference sequence). The CDR3 is 14 amino acids. As DNA, the CDR3 is TGTGCCAGCAGCCCACTAGGGGGGTACAATGAGCAGTTCTTC. Translated, it gives CASSPLGGYNEQFF.

This clone was seen once. This sequence joins TRBV6-5 and TRBJ1-1; D is perhaps TRBD1 (5 bases). V was trimmed by 6 bases and J by 1 base, leaving 9 bases between them. This CDR3 is 13 amino acids long. Looked up from germline, CDR1 is MNHEY and CDR2 is SVGAGI. CDR3 sequence (DNA): TGTGCCAGCAGAGGGACTGCGAACACTGAAGCTTTCTTT. This translates into CASRGTANTEAFF.

DNA of the CDR3: TGTGCCAGCACCCGGGAACAGGGCGAGCAGTACTTC. Translation: CASTREQGEQYF. The chain joins TRBV6-6 to TRBJ2-7, with a tentative D call TRBD1 (6 bases). Trimming removed 7 bases at V and 6 bases at J, with 13 bases between. The CDR3 is made up of 12 amino acids. Germline V lookup: CDR1 MNHNY, CDR2 SVGAGI (reference sequence).

The chain carries TRBV6-4 and TRBJ2-1; no firm D call. This CDR3 is 13 amino acids long. Germline V gene lookup returns CDR1 MRHNA and CDR2 SNTAGT. The V end was cut by 4 bases, the J end by 6 bases, with 10 bases between. DNA for the CDR3: TGTGCCAGCAGTGTGTCTCGCGGCAATGAGCAGTTCTTC. This codes for CASSVSRGNEQFF.

This chain links TRBV30 with TRBJ2-4, with 10 bases aligning to TRBD2. The CDR3 extends over 12 amino acids. The V segment lost 3 bases and the J segment 9 bases; nucleotides outside the gene matches: 2. CDR1 and CDR2 from the germline V gene are GTSNPN and SVGIG (reference sequence). The CDR3 coding sequence is TGTGCCTGGAGCCTAGCGGGAGTCATTCAGTACTTC. It specifies CAWSLAGVIQYF.

The chain uses TRBV29-1 and TRBJ1-4; 7 nucleotides agree with TRBD1. This CDR3 is built from 14 residues. Germline V gene sequence: CDR1 SQVTM, CDR2 ANQGSEA. The V gene end was trimmed by 7 bases and the J gene end by 6 bases; junction bases not matched to a gene: 11. CDR3 region: CSAVDRTGDEKLFF. DNA for the CDR3: TGCAGCGCCGTGGACAGGACGGGGGATGAAAAACTGTTTTTT.

The chain has TRBV10-3 and TRBJ2-1; the match to TRBD2 covers 10 bases. This CDR3 is built from 13 residues. The germline CDR1 and CDR2 sequences are ENHRY and SYGVKD. The V gene end was trimmed by 10 bases and the J gene end by 2 bases; junction bases not matched to a gene: 2. CDR3 in DNA: TGTGCCACCGGACTAGCGGCCTACAATGAGCAGTTCTTC. It is translated as CATGLAAYNEQFF.

This clone has just one count. The V gene is TRBV6-5, the J gene TRBJ1-5; 10 bases line up with TRBD1. Trimming took 5 bases from V and 6 from J; bases not matched to a gene: 7. Germline loops: CDR1 MNHEY, CDR2 SVGAGI. The CDR3 runs 15 residues. CDR3 in DNA: TGTGCCAGCAGTCCCGACAGGGGGCGCAGTCAGCCCCAGCATTTT. This sequence encodes CASSPDRGRSQPQHF.

The V call is TRBV19, the J call TRBJ2-3; weak D call: TRBD2 (6 bases). V lost 2 bases, J lost 5 bases, and 8 bases lay in between. The CDR3 is made up of 13 amino acids. Germline assignment: CDR1 LNHDA and CDR2 SQIVND (reference sequence). The CDR3 sequence: CASSIPGGDTQYF. CDR3 nucleotide sequence: TGTGCCAGTAGTATACCCGGGGGAGATACGCAGTATTTT.

This CDR3 is CASSQGQIALGNTIYF. Written as DNA, the CDR3 is TGTGCCAGCAGCCAGGGACAGATTGCCCTTGGAAACACCATATATTTT. The chain links TRBV7-2 to TRBJ1-3; 7 nucleotides line up with TRBD1. The CDR3 runs to 16 residues. The trim removed 5 bases at V and 3 bases at J, leaving 10 bases unmatched. The germline gives CDR1 SGHTA, CDR2 FQGNSA.

This clone was picked up a small number of times. V is TRBV28 and J is TRBJ2-7; TRBD2 matches at 8 bases. CDR1 is MDHEN, CDR2 SYDVKM, per germline. Trimming cost V 2 bases and J 3 bases; bases outside gene matches: 3. This CDR3 contains 14 residues. The CDR3 sequence: CASSLLSGGYEQYF. As DNA, the CDR3 is TGTGCCAGCAGTTTACTGAGCGGGGGCTACGAGCAGTACTTC.

J is TRBJ1-2 and V is TRBV18; D perhaps matches TRBD1 (5 bases). The length of the CDR3 is 14 residues. Germline V lookup: CDR1 KGHSH, CDR2 LQKENI. The V end was cut by 3 bases, the J end by 8 bases, with 16 bases between. The CDR3, as DNA: TGTGCCAGCTCACCCCGGGACCCGGGGGAAGGCTACACCTTC. Translation: CASSPRDPGEGYTF.

The gene calls are TRBV6-5 and TRBJ2-1; D is ambiguous. Deletions cut 7 bases from V and 0 bases from J, with 13 bases between. This CDR3 is 15 amino acids long. Germline lookup yields CDR1 MNHEY and CDR2 SVGAGI. This CDR3 reads CASKEDNGSYNEQFF. The CDR3 DNA reads TGTGCCAGCAAAGAAGATAACGGCTCCTACAATGAGCAGTTCTTC.

The V call is TRBV29-1, the J call TRBJ1-1; 7 bases are a match to TRBD1. The V and J ends lost 4 bases and 4 bases, in that order; junction bases with no gene match: 3. CDR3 length: 12 amino acids. Germline CDR1 and CDR2: SQVTM and ANQGSEA. In DNA, the CDR3 is TGCAGCGTTGCCCGACAGGGCACTGAAGCTTTCTTT. Amino acid sequence: CSVARQGTEAFF.

The chain recombines TRBV6-2 or TRBV6-3 with TRBJ2-1, with TRBD2 matching 7 bases. The CDR3 is 17 residues long. Per the germline V gene, CDR1 is MNHEY and CDR2 is SVGEGT. The V gene end was trimmed by 0 bases and the J gene end by 0 bases; junction bases not matched to a gene: 5. CDR3 coding DNA: TGTGCCAGCAGTTACTCCCCCGCGGGAGACTCCTACAATGAGCAGTTCTTC. The encoded protein is CASSYSPAGDSYNEQFF.

The chain uses TRBV5-1 and TRBJ1-1; D not resolved. The CDR3 is 15 amino acids. V dropped 4 bases and J dropped 4 bases, with 17 bases sitting between them. The germline gives CDR1 SGHRS, CDR2 YFSETQ. CDR3 residues: CASSPKSGDPTEAFF. The CDR3 DNA follows: TGCGCCAGCAGCCCCAAGTCCGGAGATCCCACTGAAGCTTTCTTT.

The V and J genes are TRBV20-1 and TRBJ2-1; D is undetermined. CDR1 DFQATT and CDR2 SNEGSKA come from the germline V gene (reference sequence). The length of the CDR3 is 10 residues. The V end was cut by 3 bases, the J end by 7 bases, with 4 bases between. This CDR3 reads CSASDNEQFF. The CDR3 region has the DNA TGCAGTGCTAGCGATAATGAGCAGTTCTTC.

The V gene is TRBV9, the J gene TRBJ2-3; a weak D match, TRBD2 (5 bases). Trimming pared 1 base from V and 0 bases from J, leaving 9 bases between. This CDR3 comprises 15 residues. Germline CDR1 and CDR2: SGDLS and YYNGEE. The CDR3 here is CASSVLAGSTDTQYF. In DNA, the CDR3 is TGTGCCAGCAGCGTACTAGCAGGAAGCACAGATACGCAGTATTTT.

CDR3 DNA sequence: TGTGCCAGCTCACCACAAGGGGGCACTGAAGCTTTCTTT. It translates to CASSPQGGTEAFF. The rearrangement uses TRBV18 and TRBJ1-1; possibly TRBD1 for D (6 bases). Trimming took 1 base from V and 4 from J, leaving 7 bases between them. Germline-derived CDR1 and CDR2 are KGHSH and LQKENI. This CDR3 contains 13 residues.

The chain recombines TRBV24-1 with TRBJ2-3; 9 positions agree with TRBD1. CDR3 size: 16 residues. Germline trimming cut 7 bases from V and 4 bases from J; bases unmatched to any gene: 11. CDR1 is KGHDR and CDR2 is SFDVKD in the germline V gene. The CDR3 sequence is CATSGQGRRGADTQYF. The CDR3 nucleotides are TGTGCCACCAGCGGACAGGGGCGCAGAGGCGCAGATACGCAGTATTTT.

The chain combines TRBV12-3 or TRBV12-4 with TRBJ1-1; the D is unclear. The length of the CDR3 is 12 residues. Trimming shortened V by 6 bases and J by 3 bases, and 8 bases separated the two germline ends. The CDR3 DNA sequence: TGTGCCAGCAGCACGGACTACACTGAAGCTTTCTTT. Encoded protein: CASSTDYTEAFF.

This rearrangement joins TRBV4-1 to TRBJ2-5; D is uncertain. CDR3 length equals 14 residues. Trimming took off 3 bases at V and 5 bases at J, with 13 bases between the two ends. Looked up from germline, CDR1 is MGHRA and CDR2 is YSYEKL. CDR3 sequence (DNA): TGCGCCAGCAGCCAGTCGGACGCACGGGAGACCCAGTACTTC. It translates to CASSQSDARETQYF.

The chain combines TRBV12-3 or TRBV12-4 with TRBJ2-7; no definite D call. V lost 1 base to trimming and J lost 3 bases, with 4 bases between them. The CDR3 is made up of 12 amino acids. The chain's CDR3 is CASSLGFYEQYF. CDR3 sequence (DNA): TGTGCCAGCAGTTTAGGTTTCTACGAGCAGTACTTC.

In this sample, this clone turned up once. This rearrangement joins TRBV5-1 to TRBJ2-3; D gene ambiguous. Trimming left V 1 base short and J 4 bases short, with 10 bases between. Germline CDR1 is SGHRS and CDR2 is YFSETQ. This CDR3 contains 14 residues. In DNA, the CDR3 is TGCGCCAGCAGCTTGTTTGGCATCGCAGATACGCAGTATTTT. Amino acids: CASSLFGIADTQYF.

The chain carries TRBV5-1 and TRBJ1-4; unclear D gene. CDR3 size: 14 residues. Deletions cut 2 bases from V and 4 bases from J, with 9 bases between. Germline V gene lookup returns CDR1 SGHRS and CDR2 YFSETQ. DNA of the CDR3: TGCGCCAGCAGCTTCGAACGGAATAATGAAAAACTGTTTTTT. Its translation: CASSFERNNEKLFF.

This chain links TRBV7-8 with TRBJ1-6; perhaps TRBD1 as D (6 bases). V lost 5 bases, J lost 7 bases, and 18 bases lay in between. Germline-derived CDR1 and CDR2 are SGHVS and FQNEAQ. There are 16 residues in the CDR3. The CDR3 DNA sequence: TGTGCCAGCAGCCGGCCCCCAGGGGCTGCCAATTCACCCCTCCACTTT. Translation gives CASSRPPGAANSPLHF. Full variable domain (remainder filled in from reference TRBV7-8 and TRBJ1-6): GAGVSQSPRYKVAKRGQDVALRCDPISGHVSLFWYQQALGQGPEFLTYFQNEAQLDKSGLPSDRFFAERPEGSVSTLKIQRTQQEDSAVYLCASSRPPGAANSPLHFGNGTRLTVT.

The chain is built from TRBV5-6 and TRBJ2-3, with 8 bases aligning to TRBD1. The CDR3 is 14 amino acids. The germline V gene has CDR1 SGHDT and CDR2 YYEEEE. After removal of 6 bases from V and 4 bases from J, the junction contained 7 bases not matched to a gene. The CDR3 region has the DNA TGTGCCAGCACCGACAGGGGAAGGGCAGATACGCAGTATTTT. This encodes CASTDRGRADTQYF.